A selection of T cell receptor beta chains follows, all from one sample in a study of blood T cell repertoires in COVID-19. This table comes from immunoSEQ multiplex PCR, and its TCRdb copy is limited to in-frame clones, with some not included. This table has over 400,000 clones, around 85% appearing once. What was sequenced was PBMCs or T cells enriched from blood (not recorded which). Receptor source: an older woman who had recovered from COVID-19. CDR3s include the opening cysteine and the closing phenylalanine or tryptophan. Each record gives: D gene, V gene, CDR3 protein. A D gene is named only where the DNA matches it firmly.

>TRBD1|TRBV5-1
CASSSYGTANEKLFF
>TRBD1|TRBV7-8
CASSGRTGSYFANEKLFF
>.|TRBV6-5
CASSYRLSTEAFF
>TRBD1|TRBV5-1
CASTLGQGETQYF
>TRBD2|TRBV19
CASKTGGDGELFF
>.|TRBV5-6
CASSTPGAGVETQYF
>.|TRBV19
CASSNQGNIYEQYF
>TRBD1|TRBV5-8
CASPTARDRAYNEQFF
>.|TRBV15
CATSRDSPPVETQYF
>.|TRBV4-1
CASSQDGGHTEAFF
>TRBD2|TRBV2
CASSDNPSGGPGETQYF
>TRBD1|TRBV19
CASSIGGTGSGNTIYF
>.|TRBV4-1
CASSQDSAGRNEKLFF
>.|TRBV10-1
CASSAGLPYEQYF
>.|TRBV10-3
CAISESSGRVNEQYF
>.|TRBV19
CASSIDGTSITGELFF
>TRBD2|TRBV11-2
CASSLGPGGGYNEQFF
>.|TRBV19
CASSLGSGYGYTF
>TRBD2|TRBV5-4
CASSDGTSGAEQFF
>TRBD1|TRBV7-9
CASSLGSGTESTAFF
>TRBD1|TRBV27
CASSSRDRGRGMGSYTEAFF
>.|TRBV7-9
CASGIGVIGTEAFF
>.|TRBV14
CASSPRMGHIQYF
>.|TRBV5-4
CASSYSGASYGYTF
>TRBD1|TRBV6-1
CASSELGDSGGSIYF
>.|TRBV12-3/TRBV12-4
CASSRGVWDGYTF
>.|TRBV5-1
CASSLSIQETQYF
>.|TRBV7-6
CASSSIPTGWGSPLHF
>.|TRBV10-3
CAISETQWVNEQFF
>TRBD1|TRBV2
CASRTTGGPYGYTF
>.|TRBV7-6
CASSLAYRDQETQYF
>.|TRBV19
CASSLGTLGDTEAFF
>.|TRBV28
CASSLGALNTDTQYF
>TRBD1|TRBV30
CAWTSGTGVNTIYF
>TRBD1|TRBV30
CAWSLPYGPTGVPFNEQFF
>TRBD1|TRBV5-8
CASSSKSGGLPYNEQFF
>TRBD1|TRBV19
CASSMGTGLGDEQFF
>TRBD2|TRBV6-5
CASRGAGLNEQFF
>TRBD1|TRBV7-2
CASSLIRTGENIQYF
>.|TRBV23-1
CASRPNRPNWDTIYF
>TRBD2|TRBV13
CASSLDGTGGYNEQFF
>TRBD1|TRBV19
CATAFGQGAVQPQHF
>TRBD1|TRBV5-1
CASNQGVNTEAFF
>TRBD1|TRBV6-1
CASSERDRGYQPQHF
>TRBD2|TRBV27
CASSPRGGGELFF